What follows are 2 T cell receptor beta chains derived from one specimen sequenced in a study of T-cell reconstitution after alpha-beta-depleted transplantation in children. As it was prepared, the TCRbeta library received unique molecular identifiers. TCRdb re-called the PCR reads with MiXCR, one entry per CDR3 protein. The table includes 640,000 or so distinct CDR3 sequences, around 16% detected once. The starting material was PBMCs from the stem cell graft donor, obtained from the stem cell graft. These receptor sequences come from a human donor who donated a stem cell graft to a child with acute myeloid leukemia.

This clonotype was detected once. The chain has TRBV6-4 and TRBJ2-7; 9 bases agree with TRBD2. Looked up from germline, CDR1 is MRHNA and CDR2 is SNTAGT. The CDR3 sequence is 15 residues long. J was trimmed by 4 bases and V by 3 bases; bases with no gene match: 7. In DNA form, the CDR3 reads TGTGCCAGCAGTGAATCTAGCGGGATAACGTACGAGCAGTACGTC. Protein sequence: CASSESSGITYEQYV.

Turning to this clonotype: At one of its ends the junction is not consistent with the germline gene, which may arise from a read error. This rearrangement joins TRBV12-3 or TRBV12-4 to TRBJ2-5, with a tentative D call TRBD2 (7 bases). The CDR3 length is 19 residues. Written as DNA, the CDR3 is TGTGCCATCAGTTTAGGGTCTCGCGGCGGGGGCATTATGCAAGAGACCCAGTACTTC. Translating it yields CAISLGSRGGGIMQETQYF.